A selection of T cell receptor beta chains follows, all from one sample in a study of T cell repertoires in cytomegalovirus infection. MiXCR, run by TCRdb on the reads, gives a single entry per CDR3 protein. The table shows roughly 990,000 distinct CDR3 sequences, with approximately 31% occurring only once. The antigens of these receptors remain unknown. The sample was cultured CD8+ T cells from PBMCs, taken from culture after CMV antigen stimulation. These receptor sequences come from a human donor in good health (CMV status not recorded). Some clones in this sample may be carry-over from other donors' samples. CDR3s include the opening cysteine and the closing phenylalanine or tryptophan. Each record gives: clone size, V gene, CDR3 length, D gene, J gene, CDR3 DNA, CDR3 protein. The D gene is left open where the match is weak. Clone size is shown for a subset of rows, as once, few, many or a class of expanded clone.

clone_size: few
v_call: TRBV7-2
cdr3_length: 18
d_call: TRBD1
j_call: TRBJ1-4
cdr3_nt: TGTGCCAGCAGCCCCTGGGGACAGTTCCGTGGGACTAATGAAAAACTGTTTTTT
cdr3_aa: CASSPWGQFRGTNEKLFF

clone_size: many
v_call: TRBV7-2
cdr3_length: 13
d_call: NA
j_call: TRBJ1-2
cdr3_nt: TGTGCCAGCAGCTTAGATCTGGGGGATGGCTACACCTTC
cdr3_aa: CASSLDLGDGYTF

clone_size: few
v_call: TRBV7-3
cdr3_length: 15
d_call: NA
j_call: TRBJ1-1
cdr3_nt: TGTGCCAGCAGCTTAACCGGTCTGCTGAACACTGAAGCTTTCTTT
cdr3_aa: CASSLTGLLNTEAFF

clone_size: many
v_call: TRBV6-1
cdr3_length: 13
d_call: NA
j_call: TRBJ1-1
cdr3_nt: TGTGCCAGCAGTGAATACCTGAACACTGAAGCTTTCTTT
cdr3_aa: CASSEYLNTEAFF

clone_size: NA
v_call: TRBV7-8
cdr3_length: 15
d_call: NA
j_call: TRBJ2-1
cdr3_nt: TGTGCCAGCAGCCCGGACAGCCTATCTTACAATGAGCAGTTCTTC
cdr3_aa: CASSPDSLSYNEQFF

clone_size: NA
v_call: TRBV4-1
cdr3_length: 13
d_call: NA
j_call: TRBJ1-1
cdr3_nt: TGCGCCACCAAAGGTGGCAGGGGATACGAAGCTTTCTTT
cdr3_aa: CATKGGRGYEAFF

clone_size: few
v_call: TRBV7-9
cdr3_length: 16
d_call: NA
j_call: TRBJ2-1
cdr3_nt: TGTGCCAGCAGCTTACCGGACTCCGCCTCCTACAATGAGCAGTTCTTC
cdr3_aa: CASSLPDSASYNEQFF

clone_size: few
v_call: TRBV10-3
cdr3_length: 16
d_call: TRBD2
j_call: TRBJ2-2
cdr3_nt: TGTGCCATCCTTCGCTTCGCTAGCGGGGCTATCGGGGAGCTGTTTTTT
cdr3_aa: CAILRFASGAIGELFF

clone_size: few
v_call: TRBV7-9
cdr3_length: 14
d_call: TRBD1
j_call: TRBJ1-1
cdr3_nt: TGTGCCAGCAGCTCAACCAGGGGGCGTGGTGAAGCTTTCTTT
cdr3_aa: CASSSTRGRGEAFF

clone_size: NA
v_call: TRBV5-1
cdr3_length: 18
d_call: TRBD1
j_call: TRBJ2-3
cdr3_nt: TGCGCCAGCAGGCATACCCTATCGGGGACAGGAGGCCCAGATACGCAGTATTTT
cdr3_aa: CASRHTLSGTGGPDTQYF

clone_size: NA
v_call: TRBV5-8
cdr3_length: 14
d_call: NA
j_call: TRBJ1-6
cdr3_nt: TGTGCCAACATACCTCCGGGGCATAATTCACCCCTCCACTTT
cdr3_aa: CANIPPGHNSPLHF

clone_size: few
v_call: TRBV11-3
cdr3_length: 12
d_call: NA
j_call: TRBJ2-1
cdr3_nt: TGTGCCAGCAGCTACCTAAAGGGTGAGCAGTTCTTC
cdr3_aa: CASSYLKGEQFF

clone_size: NA
v_call: TRBV6-5
cdr3_length: 16
d_call: NA
j_call: TRBJ2-1
cdr3_nt: TGTGCCAGCAGTTACTTAGGGGGGGCCTCCTACAATGAGCAGTTCTTC
cdr3_aa: CASSYLGGASYNEQFF

clone_size: NA
v_call: TRBV28
cdr3_length: 15
d_call: TRBD2
j_call: TRBJ2-1
cdr3_nt: TGTGCCAGCAGTACTCCGGGACTAGGGGGTCATGAGCAGTTCTTC
cdr3_aa: CASSTPGLGGHEQFF

clone_size: NA
v_call: TRBV4-3
cdr3_length: 12
d_call: NA
j_call: TRBJ1-2
cdr3_nt: TGCGCCAGCAGCCAAAACAGCTATGGCTACACCTTC
cdr3_aa: CASSQNSYGYTF

clone_size: NA
v_call: TRBV12-3/TRBV12-4
cdr3_length: 15
d_call: NA
j_call: TRBJ2-3
cdr3_nt: TGTGCCAGCAGTTTAGAGGTACAGGACACAGATACGCAGTATTTT
cdr3_aa: CASSLEVQDTDTQYF

clone_size: NA
v_call: TRBV20-1
cdr3_length: 14
d_call: NA
j_call: TRBJ2-7
cdr3_nt: TGCAGTGCTAGAGAGGATCCTAGGGGCCACGAGCAGTACTTC
cdr3_aa: CSAREDPRGHEQYF

clone_size: once
v_call: TRBV20-1
cdr3_length: 13
d_call: NA
j_call: TRBJ2-1
cdr3_nt: TGCAGTGCTAGAGATGCACAGAACAATGAGCAGTTCTTC
cdr3_aa: CSARDAQNNEQFF

clone_size: NA
v_call: TRBV6-5
cdr3_length: 13
d_call: NA
j_call: TRBJ1-2
cdr3_nt: TGTGCCAGCAGTTACTTGGGGTTGGAGGGCTACACCTTC
cdr3_aa: CASSYLGLEGYTF

clone_size: few
v_call: TRBV15
cdr3_length: 15
d_call: TRBD1
j_call: TRBJ2-1
cdr3_nt: TGTGCCACCAGCAGGGGACAGGGGGCCACATTTGAGCAGTTCTTC
cdr3_aa: CATSRGQGATFEQFF